These 20 T cell receptor beta chains came from one sample sequenced in a study of blood T cells in healthy people across ages. The second PCR ran about 6 to 11 cycles with a sample-barcoded 5' primer and J-beta primers. MiXCR, applied by TCRdb to the 5' RACE reads, yields one record per CDR3 protein. The sample lists just under 900,000 distinct CDR3 sequences, more than 25% occurring once. Sequencing was done on a sample of blood. The receptors come from a woman older than 75 in good health.

This clonotype was observed once. The chain is built from TRBV27 and TRBJ2-2, with 8 bases identical to TRBD1. Germline CDR1 reads MNHEY; CDR2 reads SMNVEV (reference sequence). Trimming cost V 6 bases and J 4 bases; bases outside gene matches: 7. CDR3 length: 15 amino acids. The CDR3: CASRPQGAGTGELFF. The CDR3 DNA follows: TGTGCCAGCAGGCCTCAGGGGGCGGGCACCGGGGAGCTGTTTTTT.

There are a few counts of this clonotype. A much larger clone lies a single base off, so this may be a read error. The rearrangement joins TRBV7-2 to TRBJ2-1; D perhaps matches TRBD2 (6 bases). Per the germline V gene, CDR1 is SGHTA and CDR2 is FQGNSA. CDR3 length: 16 amino acids. CDR3 in amino acids: CASGLGSGTGPNEQFF. The CDR3 DNA sequence: TGTGCCAGCGGCTTAGGGTCCGGGACTGGCCCCAATGAGCAGTTCTTC.

This clonotype has just a few counts. The chain couples TRBV6-1 to TRBJ1-5, with D tentatively TRBD1 (5 bases). V was cut by 4 bases and J by 2 bases, with 9 bases left in between. Germline assignment: CDR1 MNHNS and CDR2 SASEGT. The CDR3 sequence is 14 residues long. CDR3 coding DNA: TGTGCCAGCAGTGGGAGGGGTGGCAATCAGCCCCAGCATTTT. This codes for CASSGRGGNQPQHF.

This clonotype has ten or more counts. This chain links TRBV20-1 with TRBJ2-5, with a tentative D call TRBD2 (5 bases). Germline V lookup: CDR1 DFQATT, CDR2 SNEGSKA (reference sequence). The V end was cut by 3 bases, the J end by 1 base, with 15 bases between. The CDR3 is 15 amino acids. CDR3 DNA: TGCAGTGCTAGCTTCACCCTAGGGAGCCAAGAGACCCAGTACTTC. This gives the protein CSASFTLGSQETQYF.

J is TRBJ1-1 and V is TRBV6-2 or TRBV6-3; no definite D call. The CDR3 extends over 12 amino acids. Trimming shortened V by 10 bases and J by 4 bases, and 13 bases separated the two germline ends. The germline V gene encodes CDR1 MNHEY and CDR2 SVGEGT. DNA of the CDR3: TGTGCCACACGTAGGGAATCCACTGAAGCTTTCTTT. Translated: CATRRESTEAFF.

V gene TRBV7-8 combines with J gene TRBJ1-2; D is perhaps TRBD1 (5 bases). This CDR3 is built from 15 residues. The V end lost 6 bases, the J end lost 0 bases, and 14 bases lay between the germline ends. Germline CDR1 reads SGHVS; CDR2 reads FQNEAQ. CDR3 amino acids: CASSLKRGTNYGYTF. The CDR3, as DNA: TGTGCCAGCAGTCTCAAAAGGGGCACTAACTATGGCTACACCTTC.

In its sample, this clonotype was seen a few times. One end of the junction varies from germline; a read error may be responsible. V gene TRBV7-4 combines with J gene TRBJ1-2, with a possible D match to TRBD1 (5 bases). Germline CDR1 and CDR2: SGHVT and SQSDAQ. The CDR3 contains 16 residues. CDR3 sequence reads: CTSSFGQVGPRYGYTF. The CDR3 DNA reads TGTACCAGCAGCTTTGGTCAGGTGGGACCTCGCTATGGCTACACCTTC.

The rearrangement joins TRBV4-3 to TRBJ1-1, with TRBD1 matching over 12 bases. The trim removed 1 base at V and 1 base at J, leaving 7 bases unmatched. This CDR3 comprises 18 residues. From germline, CDR1 is LGHNA and CDR2 YSLEER. CDR3 in amino acids: CASSQGPGQGAWNTEAFF. The CDR3 DNA follows: TGCGCCAGCAGCCAAGGACCGGGACAGGGGGCTTGGAACACTGAAGCTTTCTTT.

Notes on this clonotype: This may be a read error, as it is one base from a much larger clone. The chain uses TRBV12-3 or TRBV12-4 and TRBJ2-1; D is ambiguous. V was cut by 6 bases and J by 9 bases, with 15 bases left in between. The CDR3 extends over 13 amino acids. The CDR3 region is CASRLPRAPEQFF. As DNA, the CDR3 is TGTGCCAGCAGGTTGCCTAGAGCTCCTGAGCAGTTCTTC.

There are many counts of this clonotype. The chain couples TRBV7-2 to TRBJ1-2; D is ambiguous. CDR1 and CDR2 from the germline V gene are SGHTA and FQGNSA. V gave up 5 bases and J gave up 0 bases, with 13 bases separating them. The CDR3 loop spans 15 amino acids. CDR3 region: CASSPRRTTNYGYTF. The CDR3 DNA is TGTGCCAGCAGCCCGCGACGGACTACTAACTATGGCTACACCTTC.

As for this clonotype: This clone may be a read error of a much larger clone one base away. The rearrangement uses TRBV7-9 and TRBJ1-2; D is uncertain. Germline CDR1 SEHNR, CDR2 FQNEAQ (reference sequence). The CDR3 has 12 residues. CDR3: CTSSLDVRGYTF. The DNA of the CDR3 is TGTACCAGCAGCTTAGATGTGCGTGGCTACACCTTC.

This clonotype was detected only a few times. The chain joins TRBV19 to TRBJ1-6; maybe TRBD1 (5 bases). Germline CDR1 reads LNHDA; CDR2 reads SQIVND (reference sequence). V dropped 6 bases and J dropped 11 bases, with 23 bases sitting between them. The CDR3 runs to 16 residues. As DNA, the CDR3 is TGTGCCAGTAGCTCCGGGACCCATATTCTAGAGGCACCCCTCCACTTT. This encodes CASSSGTHILEAPLHF.

This clonotype was detected once. The junction shows a germline mismatch at one end, possibly a read error. This chain uses TRBV27 with TRBJ1-4; 7 positions match TRBD1. The CDR3 loop spans 15 amino acids. Per the germline V gene, CDR1 is MNHEY and CDR2 is SMNVEV (reference sequence). CDR3 nucleotides: TGTGCCAGCAGTCTCAACACAGGGGTTGGTGAAAAACCGTTTTTT. Residues: CASSLNTGVGEKPFF.

The sample holds many counts of this clonotype. The rearrangement joins TRBV18 to TRBJ2-5; D uncertain. CDR1 is KGHSH, CDR2 LQKENI, per germline. Trimming pared 6 bases from V and 1 base from J, leaving 15 bases between. The CDR3 consists of 15 residues. CDR3 in DNA: TGTGCCAGCTCGCTCGGTACCGGAACCCAAGAGACCCAGTACTTC. This codes for CASSLGTGTQETQYF.

The chain joins TRBV7-2 to TRBJ1-5; 8 bases agree with TRBD1. V lost 7 bases and J lost 4; bases outside the gene matches: 3. CDR3 length: 13 amino acids. Germline lookup yields CDR1 SGHTA and CDR2 FQGNSA. CDR3 loop: CASKRDRNQPQHF. The CDR3 DNA sequence: TGTGCCAGCAAGCGGGACAGGAATCAGCCCCAGCATTTT.

The chain combines TRBV19 with TRBJ1-4, with D possibly being TRBD1 (5 bases). Per the germline V gene, CDR1 is LNHDA and CDR2 is SQIVND (reference sequence). V lost 4 bases and J lost 8, with 8 bases in between. The CDR3 length is 12 residues. The CDR3 region has the DNA TGTGCCAGTAGTACTCGGGGGGAAAAACTGTTTTTT. This gives the protein CASSTRGEKLFF.

A note on this clonotype: A clone one base away is much larger, so this may be a read error. The rearrangement uses TRBV29-1 and TRBJ1-6; no firm D call. Looked up from germline, CDR1 is SQVTM and CDR2 is ANQGSEA. This CDR3 is built from 11 residues. As DNA, the CDR3 is TGCAGAGTTGGGTGGAATTCACCCCTCCACTTT. Protein sequence: CRVGWNSPLHF. The full variable domain, its missing parts supplied by reference TRBV29-1 and TRBJ1-6, is SAVISQKPSRDICQRGTSLTIQCQVDSQVTMMFWYRQQPGQSLTLIATANQGSEATYESGFVIDKFPISRPNLTFSTLTVSNMSPEDSSIYLCRVGWNSPLHFGNGTRLTVT.

This clonotype was seen ten or more times. The gene calls are TRBV27 and TRBJ2-7; D may be TRBD2 (5 bases). The CDR3 spans 14 residues. With 4 bases removed from V and 6 bases from J, the gap between germline ends came to 16 bases. Germline V CDR1 and CDR2: MNHEY, SMNVEV (reference sequence). The CDR3 nucleotides read TGTGCCAGCAGTTCCCCCTCACTAGGTCCCGAGCAGTACTTC. This gives the protein CASSSPSLGPEQYF.

This clonotype was recorded many times. The J gene is TRBJ2-6, the V gene TRBV7-6; 8 bases align to TRBD1. With V trimmed by 0 bases and J by 2 bases, 9 bases remained unmatched. This CDR3 spans 19 amino acids. Germline V gene sequence: CDR1 SGHVS, CDR2 FNYEAQ. Here the CDR3 DNA reads TGTGCCAGCAGCTTAGCGCCCGCAGGGGGCGAGGCTGGGGCCAACGTCCTGACTTTC. Protein: CASSLAPAGGEAGANVLTF. The full variable domain, rest sourced from reference TRBV7-6 and TRBJ2-6, is GAGVSQSPRYKVTKRGQDVALRCDPISGHVSLYWYRQALGQGPEFLTYFNYEAQQDKSGLPNDRFSAERPEGSISTLTIQRTEQRDSAMYRCASSLAPAGGEAGANVLTFGAGSRLTVL.

This clonotype was detected ten times or more. The V call is TRBV30, the J call TRBJ2-7, with D uncertain. This CDR3 is built from 12 residues. From germline, CDR1 is GTSNPN and CDR2 SVGIG (reference sequence). V was pared by 1 base and J by 4 bases, with 8 bases between. The CDR3 sequence is CAWSEQNYEQYF. CDR3 DNA: TGTGCCTGGAGTGAACAAAATTACGAGCAGTACTTC. Looking up the rest from reference TRBV30 and TRBJ2-7 gives the full variable domain: SQTIHQWPATLVQPVGSPLSLECTVEGTSNPNLYWYRQAAGRGLQLLFYSVGIGQISSEVPQNLSASRPQDRQFILSSKKLLLSDSGFYLCAWSEQNYEQYFGPGTRLTVT.